This T cell receptor (beta chain) is from a study of identifying expanded T cells in peripheral blood. Study-wide results and limits: Over about two and four weeks, about 16 and 19 clones changed, versus around 1.3 between replicates. Variance in clone template counts between approximately two-week samples significantly increased with total template count across all healthy donors.

Healthy donors had no documented immune events, such as infections, while sampled. Concerning this clone itself: The antigen remains unidentified.

The table came from immunoSEQ multiplex PCR; TCRdb's copy has only in-frame clones and leaves some out. Here the sample spans about 58,000 clones, roughly four fifths being singletons. Germline CDR1 GTSNPN, CDR2 SVGIG (reference sequence). This CDR3 is built from 11 residues. Sequencing was performed on blood. The receptor was isolated from a person aged 18 to 75 in good health. The gene calls are TRBV30 and TRBJ1-1; D remains unclear. CDR3 nucleotides: TGTGCATGTAGGGTTTATACTGAAGCTTTCTTT. This encodes CACRVYTEAFF. Full variable domain (remainder filled in from reference TRBV30 and TRBJ1-1): SQTIHQWPATLVQPVGSPLSLECTVEGTSNPNLYWYRQAAGRGLQLLFYSVGIGQISSEVPQNLSASRPQDRQFILSSKKLLLSDSGFYLCACRVYTEAFFGQGTRLTVV.